This T cell receptor beta chain was captured by sequencing in a study of monozygotic twins with inflammatory bowel disease. TCRdb re-called the 5' RACE reads; one entry per CDR3 protein, DNA not given. The sample table includes 310,000 or so distinct CDR3 sequences. A remark on this clonotype: No antigen is known for it.

Donors each contributed one blood sample measuring 2 to 3 ml. Whole blood without T cell sorting served as the source of isolated total RNA. This CDR3 spans 15 amino acids. CDR1 LNHDA and CDR2 SQIVND come from the germline V gene (reference sequence). Whole-study results and caveats: Fewer clonotypes were shared with others by IBD patients than by healthy twins, especially with disease activity.

The sequence came from a human donor with ulcerative colitis or Crohn's disease, or a healthy co-twin of an affected twin (not recorded which). The chain uses TRBV19 and TRBJ1-1; TCRdb returns TRBD1, unconfirmable since there is no DNA. The sample taken for sequencing was blood. This chain's CDR3 is CASSAGTGAQGEAFF.